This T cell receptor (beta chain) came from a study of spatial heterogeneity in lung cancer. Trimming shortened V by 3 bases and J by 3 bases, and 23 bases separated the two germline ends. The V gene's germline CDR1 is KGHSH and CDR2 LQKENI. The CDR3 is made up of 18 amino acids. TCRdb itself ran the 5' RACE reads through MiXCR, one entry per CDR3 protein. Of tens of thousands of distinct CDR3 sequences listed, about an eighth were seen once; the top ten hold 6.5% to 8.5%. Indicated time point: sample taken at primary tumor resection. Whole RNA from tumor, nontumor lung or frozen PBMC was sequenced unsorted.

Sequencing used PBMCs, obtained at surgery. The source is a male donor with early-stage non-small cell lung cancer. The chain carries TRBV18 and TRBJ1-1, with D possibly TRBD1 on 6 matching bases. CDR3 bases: TGTGCCAGCTCACCTAGCCTATCGGGACACCAAACGGACACTGAAGCTTTCTTT. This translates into CASSPSLSGHQTDTEAFF. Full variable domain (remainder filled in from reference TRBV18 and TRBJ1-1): NAGVMQNPRHLVRRRGQEARLRCSPMKGHSHVYWYRQLPEEGLKFMVYLQKENIIDESGMPKERFSAEFPKEGPSILRIQQVVRGDSAAYFCASSPSLSGHQTDTEAFFGQGTRLTVV.